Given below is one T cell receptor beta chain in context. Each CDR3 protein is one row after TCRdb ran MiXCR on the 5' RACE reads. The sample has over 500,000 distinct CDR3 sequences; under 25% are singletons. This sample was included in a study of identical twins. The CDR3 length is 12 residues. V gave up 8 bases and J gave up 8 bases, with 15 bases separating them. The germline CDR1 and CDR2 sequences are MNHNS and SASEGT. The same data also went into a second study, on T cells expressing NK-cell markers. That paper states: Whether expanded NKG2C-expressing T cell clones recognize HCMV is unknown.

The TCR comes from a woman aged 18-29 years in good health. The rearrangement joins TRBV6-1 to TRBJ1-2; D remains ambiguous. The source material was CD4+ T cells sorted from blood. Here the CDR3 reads CASQLAGGGYTF. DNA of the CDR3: TGTGCCAGCCAATTAGCAGGAGGAGGCTACACCTTC.